These 17 T cell receptor beta chains were sequenced from one sample in a study of Tregs in tolerant kidney transplant recipients. Sequenced by immunoSEQ multiplex PCR; TCRdb stores in-frame clones only, minus some. The table has about 50,000 clones, around nine tenths seen once. Related graft donors supplied nonmyeloablative bone marrow transplants, and mixed chimerism was transient. This specimen consisted of CD8+ T cells from blood (PBMCs), obtained 12 months after the transplant. The receptor source for this set is a human patient who received a combined kidney and bone marrow transplant. Some T cells may have originated in the graft donor.

The chain uses TRBV7-3 and TRBJ2-1; D not certain. CDR1 SGHTA and CDR2 FQGTGA come from the germline V gene. CDR3 size: 12 residues. Trimming removed 3 bases from V and 5 bases from J, with 5 bases in between. The CDR3 sequence: CASSFGDNEQFF. The CDR3 coding sequence is TGTGCCAGCAGCTTTGGAGACAATGAGCAGTTCTTC.

To note about this clone: The junction differs from germline at one of its ends, possibly a read error. Within the sample, other DNA sequences also encode this same CDR3. The V and J genes are TRBV5-1 and TRBJ2-7; D is perhaps TRBD2 (6 bases). There are 16 residues in the CDR3. In germline, CDR1 is SGHRS, CDR2 YFSETQ. The DNA for the CDR3 is TGCGCTAGCAGCTTGGGGATAGGCCTAGCGACCTACGAGCAGTACTTC. Amino acids: CASSLGIGLATYEQYF. The full variable domain, in which reference TRBV5-1 and TRBJ2-7 provide the parts outside the CDR3, is KAGVTQTPRYLIKTRGQQVTLSCSPISGHRSVSWYQQTPGQGLQFLFEYFSETQRNKGNFPGRFSGRQFSNSRSEMNVSTLELGDSALYLCASSLGIGLATYEQYFGPGTRLTVT.

The V and J genes are TRBV11-1 and TRBJ2-6, with 9 nucleotides matching TRBD2. V was pared by 1 base and J by 4 bases, with 8 bases of the junction left unmatched. The CDR3 totals 18 residues. Germline assignment: CDR1 SGHAT and CDR2 FQDESV (reference sequence). CDR3 sequence reads: CASSLGTSETSGANVLTF. In nucleotides, the CDR3 is TGTGCCAGCAGCTTAGGGACTAGCGAGACCTCCGGGGCCAACGTCCTGACTTTC.

The chain has TRBV7-9 and TRBJ2-7; TRBD1 matches at 7 bases. Germline values: CDR1 SEHNR, CDR2 FQNEAQ (reference sequence). The junction had 3 bases not matched to a gene; V was cut back by 4 bases and J by 0 bases. This CDR3 is built from 14 residues. CDR3 DNA sequence: TGTGCCAGCAGCTCCGGGACAGACTCCTACGAGCAGTACTTC. This translates into CASSSGTDSYEQYF.

The rearrangement joins TRBV27 to TRBJ2-7; D is possibly TRBD2 (6 bases). There are 15 residues in the CDR3. CDR1 is MNHEY and CDR2 is SMNVEV in the germline V gene (reference sequence). Between the trimmed V and J ends, which lost 6 bases and 1 base, there was a span of 16 bases. CDR3 amino acids: CASRVGPGRSYEQYF. The CDR3 nucleotides read TGTGCCAGCAGAGTTGGGCCAGGGAGGTCCTACGAGCAGTACTTC.

CDR3 nucleotide sequence: TGTGCCAGCAGTGAAGGGCAGGGAAGGTACGAGCAGTACTTC. This codes for CASSEGQGRYEQYF. The chain combines TRBV6-1 with TRBJ2-7, with D possibly matching TRBD1 (5 bases). The CDR3 sequence is 14 residues long. V lost 1 base, J lost 4 bases, and 11 bases lay in between. The germline CDR1 and CDR2 sequences are MNHNS and SASEGT.

The gene calls are TRBV19 and TRBJ1-2; D might be TRBD1 (5 bases). CDR3 length: 15 residues. With 8 bases removed from V and 4 bases from J, the gap between germline ends came to 20 bases. Germline V gives CDR1 LNHDA, CDR2 SQIVND (reference sequence). CDR3 DNA: TGTGCCAGTGGCCCCGAGGAGACAGTGAGCTATGGCTACACCTTC. Amino acid sequence: CASGPEETVSYGYTF. The full variable domain, its missing parts supplied by reference TRBV19 and TRBJ1-2, is DGGITQSPKYLFRKEGQNVTLSCEQNLNHDAMYWYRQDPGQGLRLIYYSQIVNDFQKGDIAEGYSVSREKKESFPLTVTSAQKNPTAFYLCASGPEETVSYGYTFGSGTRLTVV.

This clone has just a few counts. This rearrangement joins TRBV19 to TRBJ1-5, with D possibly TRBD1 on 5 matching bases. This CDR3 comprises 12 residues. V lost 7 bases to trimming and J lost 7 bases, with 11 bases between them. CDR1 and CDR2 (germline): LNHDA, SQIVND (reference sequence). CDR3 in DNA: TGTGCCAGTACCCAGGGAAGGCAGCCCCAGCATTTT. Protein sequence: CASTQGRQPQHF.

The genes are TRBV5-1 and TRBJ2-7; a possible D gene is TRBD2 (5 bases). CDR1 and CDR2 from the germline V gene are SGHRS and YFSETQ. The CDR3 is made up of 14 amino acids. Trimming left V 4 bases short and J 3 bases short, with 14 bases between. CDR3 in DNA: TGCGCCAGCAGCCCGGGAATTTCTTACTACGAGCAGTACTTC. Amino acids: CASSPGISYYEQYF.

This clone was seen once. The chain couples TRBV25-1 to TRBJ2-4; no firm D call. The CDR3 spans 17 residues. The germline V and J ends were trimmed by 4 bases and 2 bases, with 18 bases remaining between them. Germline CDR1 reads MGHDK; CDR2 reads SYGVNS. CDR3 sequence (DNA): TGTGCCAGCAGTGGATTCCCCCTAGAAGGAACCAAAAACATTCAGTACTTC. Amino acids: CASSGFPLEGTKNIQYF.

The chain employs TRBV7-3 and TRBJ2-3; D gene ambiguous. CDR1 is SGHTA and CDR2 is FQGTGA in the germline V gene. Trimming removed 0 bases at V and 3 bases at J, with 10 bases between. CDR3 length: 15 residues. This chain's CDR3 is CASSLTAARTDTQYF. For the CDR3, the DNA is TGTGCCAGCAGCTTAACTGCGGCAAGGACAGATACGCAGTATTTT.

The chain joins TRBV19 to TRBJ1-5, with a weak D call TRBD1 (5 bases). Per germline, CDR1 LNHDA and CDR2 SQIVND (reference sequence). CDR3 length equals 16 residues. V lost 4 bases and J 3 bases, leaving 16 bases between the germline ends. The CDR3 loop reads CASSKGTRGSNQPQHF. The CDR3 DNA reads as TGTGCCAGTAGTAAAGGGACTCGAGGCTCCAATCAGCCCCAGCATTTT. Using reference TRBV19 and TRBJ1-5 for the parts outside the CDR3, the full variable domain is DGGITQSPKYLFRKEGQNVTLSCEQNLNHDAMYWYRQDPGQGLRLIYYSQIVNDFQKGDIAEGYSVSREKKESFPLTVTSAQKNPTAFYLCASSKGTRGSNQPQHFGDGTRLSIL.

This clone came up once. J is TRBJ1-1 and V is TRBV5-1; D unresolved. Trimming cost V 3 bases and J 4 bases, with 10 bases left between them. The length of the CDR3 is 13 residues. Germline V lookup: CDR1 SGHRS, CDR2 YFSETQ. CDR3 DNA: TGCGCCAGCAGCTACAGCAAAGGCACTGAAGCTTTCTTT. Translating gives CASSYSKGTEAFF.

The V and J genes are TRBV27 and TRBJ2-1, with TRBD1 matching 8 bases. The V gene's germline CDR1 is MNHEY and CDR2 SMNVEV (reference sequence). The V gene end was trimmed by 5 bases and the J gene end by 3 bases; junction bases not matched to a gene: 3. This CDR3 is 14 amino acids long. The CDR3: CASSPDRGYNEQFF. The CDR3 DNA is TGTGCCAGCAGTCCCGACAGGGGCTACAATGAGCAGTTCTTC.

Only one count was recorded for this clone. This chain links TRBV4-3 with TRBJ2-4; 10 bases line up with TRBD2. J was trimmed by 6 bases and V by 6 bases; bases with no gene match: 8. The CDR3 is 15 amino acids. Germline V lookup: CDR1 LGHNA, CDR2 YSLEER. DNA for the CDR3: TGCGCCAGCAGTCCTATAGCGGGAGGAATAAACATTCAGTACTTC. Translated, it gives CASSPIAGGINIQYF.

The CDR3 DNA reads TGTGCCAGCAGGACAGGGGGCGGGTATGGCTACACCTTC. This codes for CASRTGGGYGYTF. The chain carries TRBV27 and TRBJ1-2, with 10 bases lining up with TRBD1. The CDR3 covers 13 residues. V dropped 6 bases and J dropped 5; count of bases not matched to a gene: 3. Per the germline V gene, CDR1 is MNHEY and CDR2 is SMNVEV (reference sequence).

This clone was recorded once. The chain recombines TRBV29-1 with TRBJ2-3; tentatively, D is TRBD1 (6 bases). CDR1 and CDR2 from the germline V gene are SQVTM and ANQGSEA. With 1 base removed from V and 4 bases from J, the gap between germline ends came to 15 bases. The CDR3 length is 15 residues. In nucleotides, the CDR3 is TGCAGCGTTGAAGTGACAGGTCGTACTGCAGATACGCAGTATTTT. It translates to CSVEVTGRTADTQYF.